The 11 T cell receptor beta chains below were found in one sample sequenced in a study of beta chain features in type 1 diabetes. Reverse transcribing all isolated RNA meant expressed TCRB transcripts were sequenced. The data were produced by immunoSEQ multiplex PCR, yet TCRdb's version contains in-frame clones alone and is incomplete. The data show fewer than 900,000 clones, with roughly 15% seen just once and around 0.02% held by the top ten. Input material: naive CD4+ T cells from blood. These receptors originate from a woman between 18 and 30 years old in good health.

This clone was seen a handful of times. The rearrangement joins TRBV7-2 to TRBJ2-1; unclear D gene. Trimming pared 1 base from V and 12 bases from J, leaving 10 bases between. From germline, CDR1 is SGHTA and CDR2 FQGNSA. This CDR3 has 12 amino acids. In nucleotides, the CDR3 is TGTGCCAGCAGCTTAGATCAAGCACCGCAGTTCTTC. It codes for CASSLDQAPQFF. Using reference TRBV7-2 and TRBJ2-1 for the parts outside the CDR3, the full variable domain is GAGVSQSPSNKVTEKGKDVELRCDPISGHTALYWYRQSLGQGLEFLIYFQGNSAPDKSGLPSDRFSAERTGGSVSTLTIQRTQQEDSAVYLCASSLDQAPQFFGPGTRLTVL.

The chain combines TRBV4-2 with TRBJ2-7; 10 bases are shared with TRBD1. The CDR3 extends over 14 amino acids. The germline V gene has CDR1 LGHNA and CDR2 YNFKEQ. V dropped 3 bases and J dropped 3; count of bases not matched to a gene: 2. CDR3 sequence (DNA): TGTGCCAGCAGCCATCGGACAGGGGGCTACGAGCAGTACTTC. It translates to CASSHRTGGYEQYF.

In this sample, this clone turned up a few times. The chain has TRBV11-2 and TRBJ2-1, with D unclear. The germline gives CDR1 SGHAT, CDR2 FQNNGV. Trimming shortened V by 3 bases and J by 8 bases, and 8 bases separated the two germline ends. The CDR3 sequence is 12 residues long. The CDR3 loop reads CASSLIRHEQFF. CDR3 DNA sequence: TGTGCCAGCAGCTTGATCCGGCATGAGCAGTTCTTC.

This clone appeared a few times. The chain has TRBV14 and TRBJ1-3; a weak D match, TRBD1 (5 bases). The CDR3 consists of 13 residues. V lost 4 bases, J lost 2 bases, and 6 bases lay in between. CDR1 and CDR2 (germline): SGHDN, FVKESK. The CDR3 sequence: CASSLGAGNTIYF. The CDR3 DNA follows: TGTGCCAGCAGCCTGGGGGCTGGAAACACCATATATTTT.

This clone has more than one count but fewer than ten. The chain combines TRBV11-2 with TRBJ2-2; D gene unclear. Germline V gene sequence: CDR1 SGHAT, CDR2 FQNNGV. Trimming pared 6 bases from V and 6 bases from J, leaving 14 bases between. This CDR3 is built from 14 residues. CDR3 sequence: CASRWTDGPGELFF. CDR3 DNA: TGTGCCAGCAGATGGACCGATGGCCCCGGGGAGCTGTTTTTT. The entire variable domain, with the rest obtained from reference TRBV11-2 and TRBJ2-2, is as follows: EAGVAQSPRYKIIEKRQSVAFWCNPISGHATLYWYQQILGQGPKLLIQFQNNGVVDDSQLPKDRFSAERLKGVDSTLKIQPAKLEDSAVYLCASRWTDGPGELFFGEGSRLTVL.

V is TRBV18 and J is TRBJ2-1, with D possibly matching TRBD2 (6 bases). Trimming stripped 5 bases from V and 0 bases from J, with 14 bases between. The CDR3 is 16 residues long. The germline CDR1 and CDR2 sequences are KGHSH and LQKENI. The CDR3 region is CASSTGTPFSYNEQFF. CDR3 nucleotide sequence: TGTGCCAGCTCAACCGGGACTCCGTTCTCCTACAATGAGCAGTTCTTC.

This sequence joins TRBV11-2 and TRBJ2-1; 8 bases agree with TRBD2. The V and J ends lost 7 bases and 6 bases, in that order; junction bases with no gene match: 8. Germline V gene data show CDR1 as SGHAT and CDR2 as FQNNGV. The CDR3 consists of 14 residues. The CDR3 loop is CASIGGDTRNEQFF. CDR3 bases: TGTGCCAGCATCGGGGGGGACACACGCAATGAGCAGTTCTTC.

CDR3 sequence: CASSLYGPTYNEQFF. The CDR3, as DNA: TGTGCCAGCAGTTTATATGGGCCGACCTACAATGAGCAGTTCTTC. The chain recombines TRBV27 with TRBJ2-1; the D is unclear. Trimming removed 1 base from V and 2 bases from J, with 9 bases in between. The germline gives CDR1 MNHEY, CDR2 SMNVEV (reference sequence). This CDR3 has 15 residues.

The chain has TRBV21-1 and TRBJ2-6; the D call in the table, TRBD2, was not verified against the DNA. TRBV21-1 is reported as a pseudogene. The length of the CDR3 is 17 residues. The DNA for the CDR3 is TGTGCCAGCCCCGGGACTAGCGGGAGGGCTGGGGCCAACGTCCTGACTTTC. It translates to CASPGTSGRAGANVLTF.

This rearrangement joins TRBV29-1 to TRBJ2-5; 12 nucleotides line up with TRBD2. CDR3 length equals 14 residues. Trimming took 1 base from V and 5 from J; bases not matched to a gene: 2. Germline V gene sequence: CDR1 SQVTM, CDR2 ANQGSEA. The DNA for the CDR3 is TGCAGCGTTGAAGGGACTAGCGGGATCGAGACCCAGTACTTC. Its protein product is CSVEGTSGIETQYF.

This clone showed up just a few times. The chain uses TRBV7-2 and TRBJ2-3; no clear D gene. Between the trimmed V and J ends, which lost 2 bases and 6 bases, there was a span of 9 bases. The germline gives CDR1 SGHTA, CDR2 FQGNSA. The length of the CDR3 is 13 residues. The CDR3 loop is CASSLLFSDTQYF. In nucleotides, the CDR3 is TGTGCCAGCAGCTTACTATTTTCGGATACGCAGTATTTT.